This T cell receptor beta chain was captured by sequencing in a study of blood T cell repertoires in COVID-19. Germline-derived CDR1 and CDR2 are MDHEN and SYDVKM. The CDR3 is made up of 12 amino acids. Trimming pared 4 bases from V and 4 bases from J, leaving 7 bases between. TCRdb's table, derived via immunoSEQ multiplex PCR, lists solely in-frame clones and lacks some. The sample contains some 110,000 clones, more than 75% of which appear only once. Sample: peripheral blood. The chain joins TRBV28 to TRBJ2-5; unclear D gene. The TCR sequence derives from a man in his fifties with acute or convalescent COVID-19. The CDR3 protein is CASSSSGETQYF. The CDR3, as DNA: TGTGCCAGCAGTTCCTCCGGAGAGACCCAGTACTTC.